A selection of T cell receptor beta chains follows, all from one sample in a study of shared clonotypes between healthy human individuals. Assay used: immunoSEQ multiplex PCR; TCRdb lists only in-frame clones, some missing. The table includes around 2.5 million clones, over 85% detected once. Source material: naive CD4+ T cells from PBMCs. The source of these receptors is a man younger than 35 in good health. Some clones in this sample may be carry-over from other donors' samples. Both conserved end residues are part of each CDR3. Each record gives: D gene, V gene, J gene, clone size, CDR3 DNA, CDR3 protein. A D gene is named only where the DNA matches it firmly. Expanded clones are given a class, and other clones once, few, many or no size at all.

TRBD1	TRBV6-1	TRBJ1-3	.	TGCGCCAGCACCTTGTCGACAGGGGTAGGAAACACCATATATTTT	CASTLSTGVGNTIYF
.	TRBV7-2	TRBJ2-7	.	TGTGCCAGCAGCATCCATAGCGGACAGACCTACGAGCAGTACTTC	CASSIHSGQTYEQYF
TRBD2	TRBV4-1	TRBJ2-1	once	TGCGCCAGCAGCCCCCGTCATGAGGGAGGGTTGGTGCAGGATGAGCAGTTCTTC	CASSPRHEGGLVQDEQFF
.	TRBV28	TRBJ2-2	.	TGTGCCAGCACCCCGTCGCGGCGGACGGCCGGGGAGCTGTTTTTT	CASTPSRRTAGELFF
TRBD1	TRBV4-2	TRBJ1-1	.	TGTGCCAGCAGCCAAGATAAGCTCCGGGACAGGCTTGTTGCTTTCTTT	CASSQDKLRDRLVAFF
TRBD1	TRBV18	TRBJ1-1	.	TGTGCCAGCTCACCATCGTCGGACAGGGCGAACACTGAAGCTTTCTTT	CASSPSSDRANTEAFF
TRBD2	TRBV27	TRBJ2-1	.	TGTGCCAGCAGGGTACTAGCGGGATCCGGTGAGCAGTTCTTC	CASRVLAGSGEQFF
.	TRBV7-6	TRBJ1-2	.	TGTGCCAGCAGCCCCTTCCGGGAGGGGACCTATGGCTACACCTTC	CASSPFREGTYGYTF
.	TRBV7-3	TRBJ2-6	.	TGTGCCAGCAGCTTGCCGGATGGGGCCAACGTCCTGACTTTC	CASSLPDGANVLTF
.	TRBV6-5	TRBJ1-1	.	TGTGCCAGCAGTTCCAACAGGGACACTGAAGCTTTCTTT	CASSSNRDTEAFF
TRBD1	TRBV20-1	TRBJ1-1	.	TGCAGAGGCAACAGGGGCACTGAAGCTTTCTTT	CRGNRGTEAFF